The TCR beta chain under discussion was sequenced for a study of T cells after yellow fever vaccination. Notes on the study in general: Abundant bulk-derived clonotypes could contaminate FACS-sorted repertoires.

A single record per CDR3 protein comes from TCRdb applying MiXCR to the 5' RACE reads. The table lists just under 85,000 distinct CDR3 sequences, about an eighth of them singletons. There are 14 residues in the CDR3. The V end was cut by 0 bases, the J end by 1 base, with 8 bases between. Germline CDR1 is DFQATT and CDR2 is SNEGSKA (reference sequence). The source material was CD8+ T cells not binding an NS4B(214-222) dextramer, sorted from PBMCs, sampled 20 to 25 days after the first yellow fever vaccination. The sequence derives from a man aged 18 to 29 who received the YFV17D yellow fever vaccine. This chain links TRBV20-1 with TRBJ2-3; D gene ambiguous. The CDR3 loop is CSARDLRGTDTQYF. The CDR3 DNA sequence: TGCAGTGCTAGAGATCTTCGAGGCACAGATACGCAGTATTTT.